This passage covers 16 T cell receptor beta chains from one sample sequenced in a study of glioma-infiltrating T cells after dendritic cell vaccination. Measured with immunoSEQ multiplex PCR; TCRdb has only the in-frame clones, and not every one. This sample yields roughly 100,000 clones, of which about 83% are seen a single time; around 2.9% belongs to the top ten. The sample consisted of blood, taken before dendritic cell vaccination. The receptors shown here come from a human donor with glioblastoma.

Comment on this clone: This sample includes further DNA sequences coding for the same CDR3. The chain recombines TRBV7-6 with TRBJ1-4; possible D gene TRBD1, 5 bases. The CDR3 spans 15 residues. Germline V gives CDR1 SGHVS, CDR2 FNYEAQ. V lost 1 base, J lost 1 base, and 7 bases lay in between. DNA for the CDR3: TGTGCCAGCAGCTTAGGGGGGGGAACTAATGAAAAACTGTTTTTT. This encodes CASSLGGGTNEKLFF.

This chain links TRBV19 with TRBJ1-6, with no clear D. The CDR3 sequence is 17 residues long. Trimming left V 1 base short and J 9 bases short, with 19 bases between. Germline V lookup: CDR1 LNHDA, CDR2 SQIVND (reference sequence). CDR3 amino acids: CASSIGAGRGKTSPLHF. The CDR3 DNA reads TGTGCCAGTAGTATAGGGGCAGGCCGCGGGAAGACTTCACCCCTCCACTTT.

There are a few counts of this clone. The chain joins TRBV7-9 to TRBJ1-6; maybe TRBD1 (6 bases). CDR1 and CDR2 (germline): SEHNR, FQNEAQ (reference sequence). This CDR3 has 15 residues. Trimming took off 2 bases at V and 8 bases at J, with 13 bases between the two ends. The DNA for the CDR3 is TGTGCCAGCAGCTTAAGTTCCCCAGGGGATTCACCCCTCCACTTT. Encoded protein: CASSLSSPGDSPLHF.

V gene TRBV10-1 combines with J gene TRBJ1-5; 11 positions match TRBD1. The CDR3 spans 15 residues. Germline V gene sequence: CDR1 WNHNN, CDR2 SYGVQD (reference sequence). The trim removed 6 bases at V and 7 bases at J, leaving 8 bases unmatched. The CDR3 protein is CASRGGQGVWQPQHF. The CDR3 region has the DNA TGCGCCAGCAGAGGGGGACAGGGGGTTTGGCAGCCCCAGCATTTT.

This chain links TRBV9 with TRBJ1-6; the D gene is possibly TRBD1 (6 bases). CDR1 is SGDLS, CDR2 YYNGEE, per germline. The V and J ends lost 0 bases and 9 bases respectively, with 13 bases between them. The CDR3 is 15 residues long. CDR3 amino acids: CASSVEGQGLSPLHF. In DNA, the CDR3 is TGTGCCAGCAGCGTAGAGGGTCAGGGGCTTTCACCCCTCCACTTT.

The chain recombines TRBV30 with TRBJ2-7, with TRBD2 matching 7 bases. Germline V gene lookup returns CDR1 GTSNPN and CDR2 SVGIG (reference sequence). The CDR3 is 13 residues long. Losses at the gene ends were 4 bases for V and 7 bases for J; bases not matched to a gene: 10. CDR3 protein: CAWTSGAVLEQYF. The CDR3 DNA follows: TGTGCCTGGACCAGCGGGGCAGTCTTGGAGCAGTACTTC.

The chain recombines TRBV4-1 with TRBJ1-6; D is unclear. Germline CDR1 is MGHRA and CDR2 is YSYEKL. Trimming removed 4 bases at V and 8 bases at J, with 12 bases between. This CDR3 is built from 14 residues. For the CDR3, the DNA is TGCGCCAGCAGCCCATCCGGGATTTATTCACCCCTCCACTTT. Encoded protein: CASSPSGIYSPLHF.

The chain links TRBV10-3 to TRBJ2-7, with 11 nucleotides matching TRBD1. J was trimmed by 6 bases and V by 1 base; bases with no gene match: 5. CDR3 length equals 15 residues. Germline V gene lookup returns CDR1 ENHRY and CDR2 SYGVKD. CDR3 protein: CAISELGQGVGEQYF. CDR3 DNA: TGTGCCATCAGTGAGTTGGGACAGGGGGTTGGCGAGCAGTACTTC.

The V call is TRBV5-1, the J call TRBJ2-7; D is unresolved. Germline CDR1 and CDR2: SGHRS and YFSETQ. V was trimmed by 4 bases and J by 2 bases, leaving 7 bases between them. CDR3 length: 12 amino acids. Here the CDR3 DNA reads TGCGCCAGCAGCCTGACAACCTACGAGCAGTACTTC. Its translation: CASSLTTYEQYF.

The chain uses TRBV7-8 and TRBJ1-5, with D uncertain. The V gene's germline CDR1 is SGHVS and CDR2 FQNEAQ. V was trimmed by 1 base and J by 5 bases, leaving 6 bases between them. The CDR3 length is 13 residues. The CDR3 DNA sequence: TGTGCCAGCAGCTTAGTGGCCGATCAGCCCCAGCATTTT. It codes for CASSLVADQPQHF.

The chain combines TRBV6-5 with TRBJ1-2; TRBD1 agrees at 8 bases. V was pared by 2 bases and J by 10 bases, with 9 bases of the junction left unmatched. The CDR3 is 14 amino acids. Per germline, CDR1 MNHEY and CDR2 SVGAGI. The CDR3 loop reads CASSYTDRDGIYTF. DNA of the CDR3: TGTGCCAGCAGTTACACGGACAGGGATGGTATCTACACCTTC.

The chain combines TRBV7-9 with TRBJ2-7, with D unresolved. The V gene lost 5 bases and the J gene lost 1 base, with 9 bases spanning the gap. CDR1 is SEHNR and CDR2 is FQNEAQ in the germline V gene (reference sequence). This CDR3 is 13 amino acids long. DNA for the CDR3: TGTGCCAGCAGCCCAGACTTATCCTACGAGCAGTACTTC. It translates to CASSPDLSYEQYF. Full variable domain (outside the CDR3, taken from reference TRBV7-9 and TRBJ2-7): DTGVSQNPRHKITKRGQNVTFRCDPISEHNRLYWYRQTLGQGPEFLTYFQNEAQLEKSRLLSDRFSAERPKGSFSTLEIQRTEQGDSAMYLCASSPDLSYEQYFGPGTRLTVT.

DNA for the CDR3: TGTGCCAGCAGTTACCTTATACAGGACCAAGAGACCCAGTACTTC. This translates into CASSYLIQDQETQYF. This rearrangement joins TRBV6-5 to TRBJ2-5; D perhaps matches TRBD1 (5 bases). V gave up 2 bases and J gave up 0 bases, with 10 bases separating them. The CDR3 is 15 residues long. Germline V gives CDR1 MNHEY, CDR2 SVGAGI.

J is TRBJ1-1 and V is TRBV29-1; 8 nucleotides align to TRBD1. Germline V gene lookup returns CDR1 SQVTM and CDR2 ANQGSEA. This CDR3 has 13 amino acids. V was clipped by 6 bases and J by 7 bases; unmatched bases: 10. CDR3 nucleotide sequence: TGCAGCGTGGGGACAGGTATAGAGAGTGAAGCTTTCTTT. Translated: CSVGTGIESEAFF.

This chain joins TRBV4-2 and TRBJ1-4, with no clear D. V was pared by 0 bases and J by 2 bases, with 7 bases between. This CDR3 is built from 15 residues. Germline-derived CDR1 and CDR2 are LGHNA and YNFKEQ. CDR3 coding DNA: TGTGCCAGCAGCCAAGAAAGCTTCACTAATGAAAAACTGTTTTTT. Protein product: CASSQESFTNEKLFF.

This rearrangement joins TRBV4-1 to TRBJ1-4, with D possibly TRBD1 on 6 matching bases. Deletions cut 0 bases from V and 6 bases from J, with 11 bases between. Germline values: CDR1 MGHRA, CDR2 YSYEKL. This CDR3 comprises 15 residues. CDR3 coding DNA: TGCGCCAGCAGCCAAGACAGGACAGCTCATGAAAAACTGTTTTTT. Amino acid sequence: CASSQDRTAHEKLFF.